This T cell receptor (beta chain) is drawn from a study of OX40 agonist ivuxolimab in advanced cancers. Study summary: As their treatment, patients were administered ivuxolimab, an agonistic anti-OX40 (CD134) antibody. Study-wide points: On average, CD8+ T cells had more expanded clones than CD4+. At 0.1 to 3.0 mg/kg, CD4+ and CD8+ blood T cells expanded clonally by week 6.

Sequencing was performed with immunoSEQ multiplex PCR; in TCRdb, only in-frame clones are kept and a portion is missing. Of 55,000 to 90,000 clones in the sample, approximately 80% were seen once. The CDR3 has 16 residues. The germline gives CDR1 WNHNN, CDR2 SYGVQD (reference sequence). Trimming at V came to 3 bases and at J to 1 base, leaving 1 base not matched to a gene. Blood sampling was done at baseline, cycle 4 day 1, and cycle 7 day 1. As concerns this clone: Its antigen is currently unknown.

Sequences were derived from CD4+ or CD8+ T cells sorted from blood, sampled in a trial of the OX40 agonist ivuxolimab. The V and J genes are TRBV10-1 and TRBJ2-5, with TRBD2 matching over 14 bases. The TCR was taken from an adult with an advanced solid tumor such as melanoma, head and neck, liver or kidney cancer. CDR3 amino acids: CASSEGTSGGQETQYF. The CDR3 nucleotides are TGCGCCAGCAGTGAAGGGACTAGCGGGGGCCAAGAGACCCAGTACTTC.